The T cell receptor (beta chain) described here comes from a study of cytomegalovirus exposure and HLA in healthy donors. General study points: It was reportedly the case that the classifier diagnosed cytomegalovirus status with high specificity and sensitivity. The study recorded over 150 TCR beta chains that were cytomegalovirus-associated. Serostatus for CMV was the only available immune exposure information.

As to this clone: Its antigen is not known.

The primer mix had 60 Vbeta and 13 Jbeta primers. Sequenced by immunoSEQ multiplex PCR; TCRdb stores in-frame clones only, minus some. The sample includes more than 130,000 clones, over 60% seen only once; the top ten take nearly 5%. The CDR3 extends over 15 amino acids. Per germline, CDR1 MNHEY and CDR2 SVGAGI. V was clipped by 7 bases and J by 10 bases; unmatched bases: 9. The chain employs TRBV6-5 and TRBJ2-1, with TRBD2 matching 14 bases. This TCR derives from a woman aged 45-65 years in good health and CMV-seronegative. Sequencing was carried out using PBMCs. The CDR3 bases are TGTGCCAGCAAAACCGGGACTAGCGGGGGCTGGGAGCAGTTCTTC. It codes for CASKTGTSGGWEQFF.